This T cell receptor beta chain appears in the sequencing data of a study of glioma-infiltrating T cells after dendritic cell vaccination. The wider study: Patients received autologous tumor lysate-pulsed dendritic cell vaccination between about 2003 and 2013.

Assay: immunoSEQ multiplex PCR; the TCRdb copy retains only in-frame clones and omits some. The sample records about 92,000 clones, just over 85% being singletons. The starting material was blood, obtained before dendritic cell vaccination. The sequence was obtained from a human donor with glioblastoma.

CDR3 DNA: TGTGCCAGCAGCTCCATGGGACAGTTCCACTATGGCTACACCTTC. It specifies CASSSMGQFHYGYTF. The chain joins TRBV11-2 to TRBJ1-2; 7 nucleotides line up with TRBD1. Trimming removed 4 bases from V and 3 bases from J; junction bases left unmatched: 8. This CDR3 contains 15 residues. In germline, CDR1 is SGHAT, CDR2 FQNNGV.